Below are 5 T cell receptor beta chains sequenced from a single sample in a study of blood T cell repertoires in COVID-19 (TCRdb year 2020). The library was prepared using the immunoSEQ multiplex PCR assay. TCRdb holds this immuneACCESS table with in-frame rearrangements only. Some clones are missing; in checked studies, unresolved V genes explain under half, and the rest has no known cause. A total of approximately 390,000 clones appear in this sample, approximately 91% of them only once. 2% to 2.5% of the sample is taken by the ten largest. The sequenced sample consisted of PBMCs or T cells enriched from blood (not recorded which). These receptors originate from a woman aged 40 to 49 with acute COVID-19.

The CDR3 DNA reads TGTGCCAGTAGGGGATATTCTTTAGAAAAACTGTTTTTT. Protein: CASRGYSLEKLFF. V usage is TRBV6-5 and J usage is TRBJ1-4; a weak D match, TRBD1 (5 bases). Trimming stripped 9 bases from V and 8 bases from J, with 16 bases between. The CDR3 contains 13 residues. Germline CDR1 is MNHEY and CDR2 is SVGAGI.

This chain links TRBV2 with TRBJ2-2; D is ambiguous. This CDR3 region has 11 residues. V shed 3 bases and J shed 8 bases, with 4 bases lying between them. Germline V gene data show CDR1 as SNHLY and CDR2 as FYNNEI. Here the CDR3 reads CASSDTGELFF. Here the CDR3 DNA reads TGTGCCAGCAGTGATACTGGGGAGCTGTTTTTT.

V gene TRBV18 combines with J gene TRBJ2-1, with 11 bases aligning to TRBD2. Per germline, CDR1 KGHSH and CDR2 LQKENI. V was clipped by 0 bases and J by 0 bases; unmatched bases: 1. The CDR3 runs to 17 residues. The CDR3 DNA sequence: TGTGCCAGCTCACCACCCCTAGCGGGGGGCTCCTACAATGAGCAGTTCTTC. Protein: CASSPPLAGGSYNEQFF.

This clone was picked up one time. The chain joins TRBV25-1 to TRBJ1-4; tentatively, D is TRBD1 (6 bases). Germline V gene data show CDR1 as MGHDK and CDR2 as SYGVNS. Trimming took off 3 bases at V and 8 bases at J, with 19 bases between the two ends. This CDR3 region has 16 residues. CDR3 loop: CASSDPSGGVGEKLFF. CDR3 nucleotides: TGTGCCAGCAGTGACCCCTCGGGGGGCGTAGGGGAAAAACTGTTTTTT.

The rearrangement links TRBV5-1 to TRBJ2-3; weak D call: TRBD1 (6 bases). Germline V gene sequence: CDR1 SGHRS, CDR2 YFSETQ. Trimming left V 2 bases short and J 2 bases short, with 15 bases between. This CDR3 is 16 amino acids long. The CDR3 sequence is CASSLGRDKNTDTQYF. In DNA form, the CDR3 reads TGCGCCAGCAGCTTAGGACGGGACAAAAACACAGATACGCAGTATTTT.